The present entry profiles one T cell receptor beta chain with its context. The data originate from a study of blood T cell repertoires in COVID-19. The wider study: Spain, Italy and the United States supplied samples that represented acute and convalescent COVID-19.

This CDR3 is built from 15 residues. The germline CDR1 and CDR2 sequences are MNHEY and SMNVEV (reference sequence). V dropped 6 bases and J dropped 1; count of bases not matched to a gene: 3. Original processing notes: Estimates of nucleated cell counts were drawn from the amplification of reference gene primers. Here immunoSEQ multiplex PCR was the method, and the copy in TCRdb shows in-frame clones only, minus some. V, J and clone size are taken as reported in that table, and D and trimming were inferred from the DNA itself. The sample records approximately 140,000 clones, just under 85% being singletons.

Specimen: peripheral blood. The chain is built from TRBV27 and TRBJ2-3, with 11 nucleotides matching TRBD2. The clonotype comes from a woman in her thirties or forties with active or convalescent COVID-19. CDR3 in amino acids: CASRVAGGGTDTQYF. DNA of the CDR3: TGTGCCAGCAGAGTAGCGGGAGGGGGCACAGATACGCAGTATTTT.